These 26 T cell receptor beta chains originate from one sample sequenced in a study of blood T cell repertoires in COVID-19. The protocol was immunoSEQ multiplex PCR, while the TCRdb copy is restricted to in-frame clones and leaves out a portion. The data show around 190,000 clones, about 91% seen once. The specimen sequenced was PBMCs or T cells enriched from blood (not recorded which). Every receptor here comes from a man aged 18-30 years with acute COVID-19.

The rearrangement uses TRBV28 and TRBJ1-5; TRBD1 is a possible D gene (6 bases). Germline loops: CDR1 MDHEN, CDR2 SYDVKM. Trimming removed 3 bases at V and 3 bases at J, with 12 bases between. The CDR3 is 15 amino acids. CDR3 in amino acids: CASSFSGGYNQPQHF. Written as DNA, the CDR3 is TGTGCCAGCAGTTTTTCGGGGGGCTACAATCAGCCCCAGCATTTT. The full variable domain, in which reference TRBV28 and TRBJ1-5 provide the parts outside the CDR3, is DVKVTQSSRYLVKRTGEKVFLECVQDMDHENMFWYRQDPGLGLRLIYFSYDVKMKEKGDIPEGYSVSREKKERFSLILESASTNQTSMYLCASSFSGGYNQPQHFGDGTRLSIL.

There are a few counts of this clone. J is TRBJ2-3 and V is TRBV15, with D possibly TRBD2 on 6 matching bases. Per germline, CDR1 LNHNV and CDR2 YYDKDF (reference sequence). V dropped 3 bases and J dropped 0 bases, with 13 bases sitting between them. The CDR3 is made up of 16 amino acids. CDR3 DNA: TGTGCCACCAGCAGTGGAGAGGGGACTAGCACAGATACGCAGTATTTT. Its protein product is CATSSGEGTSTDTQYF.

About this clone: The same CDR3 is also encoded by other DNA sequences in this sample. The chain joins TRBV28 to TRBJ2-3; D may be TRBD2 (6 bases). Trimming stripped 4 bases from V and 4 bases from J, with 6 bases between. The V gene's germline CDR1 is MDHEN and CDR2 SYDVKM. The CDR3 has 12 amino acids. CDR3 in amino acids: CASSSGADTQYF. CDR3 coding DNA: TGTGCCAGCAGTTCGGGGGCAGATACGCAGTATTTT.

This chain joins TRBV5-1 and TRBJ2-1; D gene unclear. CDR1 and CDR2 (germline): SGHRS, YFSETQ. Trimming stripped 3 bases from V and 4 bases from J, with 14 bases between. The CDR3 has 15 residues. CDR3 nucleotide sequence: TGCGCCAGCAGCTCAGCGCCTGGCTTTTACAATGAGCAGTTCTTC. Its translation is CASSSAPGFYNEQFF.

The genes are TRBV18 and TRBJ2-3, with 8 nucleotides matching TRBD1. This CDR3 is 14 amino acids long. With 0 bases clipped from V and 5 bases from J, the junction kept 1 base outside the gene matches. Germline V gene lookup returns CDR1 KGHSH and CDR2 LQKENI. The CDR3: CASSPPTGEDTQYF. The CDR3 DNA is TGTGCCAGCTCACCACCGACAGGGGAAGATACGCAGTATTTT.

V and J are TRBV5-4 and TRBJ1-4, with 9 bases matching TRBD1. Germline CDR1 and CDR2: SGHNT and YYREEE (reference sequence). There are 19 residues in the CDR3. V lost 2 bases, J lost 6 bases, and 17 bases stayed unmatched. The CDR3 DNA follows: TGTGCCAGCAGCTTAAAAGGGGACAGGGAGGTCCCTTACCATGAAAAACTGTTTTTT. The encoded protein is CASSLKGDREVPYHEKLFF.

This chain connects TRBV5-4 to TRBJ2-3; TRBD2 agrees at 10 bases. Unmatched junction bases numbered 8, after V lost 1 base and J lost 0 bases. The CDR3 runs 18 residues. The germline V gene has CDR1 SGHNT and CDR2 YYREEE (reference sequence). The CDR3 here is CASSLWLAGAPSTDTQYF. DNA of the CDR3: TGTGCCAGCAGCTTGTGGCTAGCGGGGGCCCCTAGCACAGATACGCAGTATTTT.

CDR3 nucleotides: TGCAGCGGGGGGACAGTGAACACTGAAGCTTTCTTT. Amino acids: CSGGTVNTEAFF. The chain recombines TRBV29-1 with TRBJ1-1, with 7 bases matching TRBD1. The CDR3 consists of 12 residues. Trimming took 7 bases from V and 0 from J; bases not matched to a gene: 2. Germline V gene lookup returns CDR1 SQVTM and CDR2 ANQGSEA.

The V gene is TRBV29-1, the J gene TRBJ2-7, with no clear D. CDR3 length: 12 residues. Germline lookup yields CDR1 SQVTM and CDR2 ANQGSEA. The germline V and J ends were trimmed by 5 bases and 5 bases, with 13 bases remaining between them. This chain's CDR3 is CSVRQATHEQYF. In DNA, the CDR3 is TGCAGCGTTAGACAAGCTACCCACGAGCAGTACTTC.

The chain employs TRBV9 and TRBJ2-3; D is possibly TRBD2 (6 bases). CDR1 SGDLS and CDR2 YYNGEE come from the germline V gene. This CDR3 region has 13 residues. V was cut by 4 bases and J by 4 bases, with 10 bases left in between. In DNA form, the CDR3 reads TGTGCCAGCAGCCAATGGGAGGCAGATACGCAGTATTTT. Protein: CASSQWEADTQYF.

This chain connects TRBV6-4 to TRBJ2-2, with D tentatively TRBD1 (5 bases). Deletions cut 4 bases from V and 2 bases from J, with 14 bases between. This CDR3 spans 16 amino acids. Germline-derived CDR1 and CDR2 are MRHNA and SNTAGT. The CDR3 coding sequence is TGTGCCAGCAGTGGGGGTACAGACAGCAACACCGGGGAGCTGTTTTTT. Translating gives CASSGGTDSNTGELFF.

The rearrangement links TRBV4-1 to TRBJ2-3, with D unclear. Trimming removed 2 bases from V and 4 bases from J, with 7 bases in between. The CDR3 extends over 13 amino acids. Germline V CDR1 and CDR2: MGHRA, YSYEKL. CDR3 amino acids: CASSQSLADTQYF. In DNA, the CDR3 is TGCGCCAGCAGCCAATCCCTCGCAGATACGCAGTATTTT.

The chain joins TRBV9 to TRBJ2-3; TRBD2 matches 14 bases. Trimming at V came to 4 bases and at J to 3 bases, leaving 7 bases not matched to a gene. CDR1 and CDR2 from the germline V gene are SGDLS and YYNGEE. The CDR3 runs 17 residues. The CDR3 protein is CASSNPGLAGETDTQYF. The CDR3 DNA reads as TGTGCCAGCAGCAACCCGGGACTAGCGGGAGAAACAGATACGCAGTATTTT.

The V gene is TRBV20-1, the J gene TRBJ1-5; possible D gene TRBD1, 5 bases. V dropped 3 bases and J dropped 0 bases, with 9 bases sitting between them. The length of the CDR3 is 14 residues. The germline CDR1 and CDR2 sequences are DFQATT and SNEGSKA (reference sequence). The CDR3, as DNA: TGCAGTGCTAGTCAGGGAAATAGCAATCAGCCCCAGCATTTT. Its protein is CSASQGNSNQPQHF.

The gene calls are TRBV7-8 and TRBJ1-1, with 7 bases that match TRBD1. There are 15 residues in the CDR3. J gave up 5 bases and V 5 bases, and 11 bases lay outside the gene matches. In germline, CDR1 is SGHVS, CDR2 FQNEAQ. The CDR3 DNA follows: TGTGCCAGCAGCCAACCGACAGGGTCGGGGACTGAAGCTTTCTTT. The encoded protein is CASSQPTGSGTEAFF.

Notes on this clone: The sample has other DNA sequences that encode this CDR3 too. The chain recombines TRBV5-1 with TRBJ1-1; D ambiguous. The CDR3 runs 14 residues. V lost 3 bases, J lost 1 base, and 10 bases lay in between. Germline CDR1 SGHRS, CDR2 YFSETQ. The CDR3 sequence is CASSSTGTNTEAFF. The CDR3 nucleotides read TGCGCCAGCAGCTCGACGGGTACGAACACTGAAGCTTTCTTT.

This clone was detected once. The rearrangement uses TRBV7-6 and TRBJ2-3; D perhaps matches TRBD2 (5 bases). Germline CDR1 is SGHVS and CDR2 is FNYEAQ. The CDR3 contains 14 residues. With 3 bases removed from V and 2 bases from J, the gap between germline ends came to 9 bases. Here the CDR3 reads CASSFGRHTDTQYF. Written as DNA, the CDR3 is TGTGCCAGCAGCTTTGGGAGACACACAGATACGCAGTATTTT.

This clone was detected once. The chain recombines TRBV4-1 with TRBJ2-6; D may be TRBD2 (6 bases). CDR1 is MGHRA and CDR2 is YSYEKL in the germline V gene. V was pared by 0 bases and J by 0 bases, with 18 bases between. CDR3 length: 20 amino acids. The CDR3 DNA sequence: TGCGCCAGCAGCCAAGAAGGGGAAGGGACTGACCCCTCTGGGGCCAACGTCCTGACTTTC. Amino acids: CASSQEGEGTDPSGANVLTF.

V and J are TRBV13 and TRBJ1-6; D not resolved. Germline V gives CDR1 PRHDT, CDR2 FYEKMQ (reference sequence). This CDR3 spans 15 amino acids. V lost 1 base and J lost 14, with 18 bases in between. CDR3 nucleotide sequence: TGTGCCAGCAGCTTAGCGGCCGGAGGAGGTTCGGCCCTCCACTTT. It codes for CASSLAAGGGSALHF.

The chain has TRBV9 and TRBJ2-7; a possible D gene is TRBD2 (6 bases). The CDR3 runs 14 residues. Germline CDR1 reads SGDLS; CDR2 reads YYNGEE. V shed 3 bases and J shed 6 bases, with 16 bases lying between them. CDR3 protein: CASSGRGGAPEQYF. As DNA, the CDR3 is TGTGCCAGCAGCGGGAGGGGTGGGGCCCCCGAGCAGTACTTC. Full variable domain (remainder filled in from reference TRBV9 and TRBJ2-7): DSGVTQTPKHLITATGQRVTLRCSPRSGDLSVYWYQQSLDQGLQFLIQYYNGEERAKGNILERFSAQQFPDLHSELNLSSLELGDSALYFCASSGRGGAPEQYFGPGTRLTVT.

The V call is TRBV19, the J call TRBJ1-1; unclear D gene. The V end was cut by 4 bases, the J end by 4 bases, with 10 bases between. The CDR3 is 13 amino acids. The germline V gene has CDR1 LNHDA and CDR2 SQIVND (reference sequence). The CDR3 DNA follows: TGTGCCAGTAGTAAGCGGACGTTCACTGAAGCTTTCTTT. Translated: CASSKRTFTEAFF.

The CDR3 loop is CASSYGRDRYEQYF. CDR3 nucleotides: TGTGCCAGCAGTTATGGGCGGGATAGGTACGAGCAGTACTTC. The chain uses TRBV6-5 and TRBJ2-7, with D possibly matching TRBD2 (6 bases). From germline, CDR1 is MNHEY and CDR2 SVGAGI. Deletions cut 3 bases from V and 4 bases from J, with 13 bases between. This CDR3 is 14 amino acids long.

V is TRBV5-1 and J is TRBJ2-7; 8 bases fit TRBD1. Germline trimming cut 4 bases from V and 1 base from J; bases unmatched to any gene: 4. CDR3 size: 14 residues. CDR1 is SGHRS, CDR2 YFSETQ, per germline. The CDR3 protein is CASSVTGGSYEQYF. The CDR3 DNA sequence: TGCGCCAGCAGCGTCACAGGGGGTTCCTACGAGCAGTACTTC.

The CDR3 bases are TGTGCCAGTCAAACAGGGGGATTCACTGAAGCTTTCTTT. Residues: CASQTGGFTEAFF. The chain links TRBV28 to TRBJ1-1; 8 bases are a match to TRBD1. The trim removed 9 bases at V and 4 bases at J, leaving 7 bases unmatched. Per the germline V gene, CDR1 is MDHEN and CDR2 is SYDVKM. CDR3 length: 13 residues.

The chain employs TRBV28 and TRBJ1-1; the D is unclear. Trimming took off 3 bases at V and 0 bases at J, with 5 bases between the two ends. CDR1 and CDR2 (germline): MDHEN, SYDVKM. There are 13 residues in the CDR3. This CDR3 is CASSFELNTEAFF. The CDR3 DNA reads TGTGCCAGCAGTTTTGAGCTGAACACTGAAGCTTTCTTT.

The V gene is TRBV11-2, the J gene TRBJ2-1; 9 bases match TRBD2. The germline V gene encodes CDR1 SGHAT and CDR2 FQNNGV. CDR3 length equals 13 residues. V was clipped by 8 bases and J by 4 bases; unmatched bases: 3. CDR3 amino acids: CASLAGSYNEQFF. DNA of the CDR3: TGTGCCAGCCTAGCGGGGTCTTACAATGAGCAGTTCTTC.